The clone carrying this T cell receptor (beta chain) was recorded a few times. Its antigen is undetermined. There are 13 residues in the CDR3. V was cut by 0 bases and J by 8 bases, with 10 bases left in between. CDR1 SGHAT and CDR2 FQNNGV come from the germline V gene. Each donor supplied approximately 10 milliliters of peripheral blood. The record originates from a study of blood T cells in healthy people across ages. Across the whole study: Through template switching, about one barcoded beta molecule was captured per two T cells, as measured in model experiments.

The second PCR ran about 7 to 12 cycles with a sample-barcoded 5' primer and J-beta primers. TCRdb reanalysed the 5' RACE reads using MiXCR and keeps one entry per CDR3 protein. The sample records 1.5 million to 2 million distinct CDR3 sequences, 34% being singletons. Overall study findings and caveats: The fall in TCR beta diversity per million T cells was roughly linear with age.

The V gene is TRBV11-2, the J gene TRBJ1-2; D uncertain. This TCR was recovered from a woman aged 25-40 years in good health. The sample taken for sequencing was blood. The DNA of the CDR3 is TGTGCCAGCAGCTTAGATCGTACGGGCGGCTACACCTTC. Translation: CASSLDRTGGYTF. Based on the CDR3 plus reference TRBV11-2 and TRBJ1-2, the full variable domain is EAGVAQSPRYKIIEKRQSVAFWCNPISGHATLYWYQQILGQGPKLLIQFQNNGVVDDSQLPKDRFSAERLKGVDSTLKIQPAKLEDSAVYLCASSLDRTGGYTFGSGTRLTVV.